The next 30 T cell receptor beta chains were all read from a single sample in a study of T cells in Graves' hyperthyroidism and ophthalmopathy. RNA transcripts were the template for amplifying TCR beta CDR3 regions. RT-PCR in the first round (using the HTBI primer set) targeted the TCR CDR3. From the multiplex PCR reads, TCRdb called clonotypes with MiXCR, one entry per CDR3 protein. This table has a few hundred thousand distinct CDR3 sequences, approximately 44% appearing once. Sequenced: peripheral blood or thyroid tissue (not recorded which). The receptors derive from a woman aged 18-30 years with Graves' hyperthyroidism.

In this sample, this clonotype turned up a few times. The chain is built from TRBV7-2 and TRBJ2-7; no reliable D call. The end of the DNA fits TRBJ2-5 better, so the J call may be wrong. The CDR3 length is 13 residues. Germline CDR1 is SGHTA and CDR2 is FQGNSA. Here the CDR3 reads CASSPGHKETQYF. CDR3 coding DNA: TGTGCCAGCAGTCCGGGCCATAAAGAGACCCAGTACTTC.

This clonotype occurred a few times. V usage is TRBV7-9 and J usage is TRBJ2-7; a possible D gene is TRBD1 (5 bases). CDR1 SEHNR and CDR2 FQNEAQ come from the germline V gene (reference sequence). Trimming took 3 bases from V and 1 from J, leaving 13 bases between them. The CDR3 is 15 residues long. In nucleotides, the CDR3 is TGTGCCAGCAGCTTGAGCAGGGATACTTCCTACGAGCAGTACTTC. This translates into CASSLSRDTSYEQYF.

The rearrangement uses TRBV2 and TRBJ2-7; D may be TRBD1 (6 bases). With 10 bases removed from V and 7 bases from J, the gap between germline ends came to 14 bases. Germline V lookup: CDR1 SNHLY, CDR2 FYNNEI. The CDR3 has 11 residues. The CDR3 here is CAIPTGSEQYF. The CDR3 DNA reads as TGTGCCATACCAACAGGGAGTGAGCAGTACTTC.

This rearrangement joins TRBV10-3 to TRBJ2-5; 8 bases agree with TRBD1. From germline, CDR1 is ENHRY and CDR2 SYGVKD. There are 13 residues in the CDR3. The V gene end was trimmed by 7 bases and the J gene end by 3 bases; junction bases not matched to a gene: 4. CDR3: CAITSGGEETQYF. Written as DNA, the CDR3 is TGTGCCATCACCTCAGGGGGCGAAGAGACCCAGTACTTC.

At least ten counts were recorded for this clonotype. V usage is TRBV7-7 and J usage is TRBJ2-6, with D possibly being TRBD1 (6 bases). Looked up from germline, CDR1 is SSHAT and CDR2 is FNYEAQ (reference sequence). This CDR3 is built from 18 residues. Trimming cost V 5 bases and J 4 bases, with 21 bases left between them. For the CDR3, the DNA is TGTGCCAGCAGCCCCTACTCTTCAGGGGCCTCCGGGGCCAACGTCCTGACTTTC. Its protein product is CASSPYSSGASGANVLTF.

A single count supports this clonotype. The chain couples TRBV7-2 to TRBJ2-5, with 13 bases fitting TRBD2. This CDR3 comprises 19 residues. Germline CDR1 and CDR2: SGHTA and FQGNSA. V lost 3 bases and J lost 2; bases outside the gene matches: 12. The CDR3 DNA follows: TGTGCCAGCAGCTTGGGGACTTGGACTAGCGGGAGAGGGCAAGAGACCCAGTACTTC. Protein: CASSLGTWTSGRGQETQYF.

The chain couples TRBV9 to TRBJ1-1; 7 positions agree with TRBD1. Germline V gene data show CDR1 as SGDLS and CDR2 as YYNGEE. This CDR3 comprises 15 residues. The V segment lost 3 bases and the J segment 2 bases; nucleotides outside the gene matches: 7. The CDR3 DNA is TGTGCCAGCAGCGAAAAGGGGGCCTTAAACACTGAAGCTTTCTTT. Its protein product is CASSEKGALNTEAFF.

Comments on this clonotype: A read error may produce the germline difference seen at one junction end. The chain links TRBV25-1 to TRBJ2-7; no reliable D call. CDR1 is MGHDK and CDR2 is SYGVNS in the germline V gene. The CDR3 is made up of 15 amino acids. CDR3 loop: CASSQDWSSSYEQYF. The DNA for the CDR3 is TGCGCCAGCAGCCAAGATTGGTCCAGCTCCTACGAGCAGTACTTC.

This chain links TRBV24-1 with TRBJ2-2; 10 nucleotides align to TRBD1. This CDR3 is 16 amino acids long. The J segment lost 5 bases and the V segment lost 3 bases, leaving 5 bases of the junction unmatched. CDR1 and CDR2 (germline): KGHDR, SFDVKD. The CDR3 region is CATSDLGTGETGELFF. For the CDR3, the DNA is TGTGCCACCAGTGATCTCGGGACAGGGGAGACCGGGGAGCTGTTTTTT.

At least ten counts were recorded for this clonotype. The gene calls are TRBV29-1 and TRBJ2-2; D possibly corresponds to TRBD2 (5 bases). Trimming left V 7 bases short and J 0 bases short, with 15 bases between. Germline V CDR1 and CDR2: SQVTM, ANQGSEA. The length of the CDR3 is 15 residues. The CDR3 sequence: CSAAGPGSNTGELFF. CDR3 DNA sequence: TGCAGCGCGGCCGGGCCGGGGTCGAACACCGGGGAGCTGTTTTTT.

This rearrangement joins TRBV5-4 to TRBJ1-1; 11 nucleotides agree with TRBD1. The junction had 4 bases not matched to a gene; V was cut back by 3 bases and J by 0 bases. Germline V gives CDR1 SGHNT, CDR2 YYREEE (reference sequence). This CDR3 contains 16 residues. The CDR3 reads CASSWGTGGLNTEAFF. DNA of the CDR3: TGTGCCAGCAGCTGGGGGACAGGGGGTTTGAACACTGAAGCTTTCTTT.

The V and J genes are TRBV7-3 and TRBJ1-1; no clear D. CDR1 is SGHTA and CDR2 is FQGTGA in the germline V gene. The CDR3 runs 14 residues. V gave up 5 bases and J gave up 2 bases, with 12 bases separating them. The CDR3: CASSPRWHNTEAFF. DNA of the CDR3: TGTGCCAGCAGCCCCCGGTGGCACAACACTGAAGCTTTCTTT.

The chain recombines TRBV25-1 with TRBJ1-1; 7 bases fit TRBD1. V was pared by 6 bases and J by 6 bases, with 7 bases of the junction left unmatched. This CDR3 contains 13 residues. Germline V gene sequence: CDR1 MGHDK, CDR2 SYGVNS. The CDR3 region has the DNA TGTGCCAGCAGCCAAGCAGGGGGTTCTGAAGCTTTCTTT. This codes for CASSQAGGSEAFF.

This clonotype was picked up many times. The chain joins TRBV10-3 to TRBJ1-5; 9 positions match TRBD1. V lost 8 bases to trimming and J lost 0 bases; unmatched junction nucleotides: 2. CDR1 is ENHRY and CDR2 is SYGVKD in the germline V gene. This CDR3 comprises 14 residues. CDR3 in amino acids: CAIGGQGSNQPQHF. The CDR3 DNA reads TGTGCCATCGGGGGACAGGGTAGCAATCAGCCCCAGCATTTT.

The CDR3 DNA reads TGTGCCAGCAGACTAGCAGGCTCAGATACGCAGTATTTT. Its protein product is CASRLAGSDTQYF. The chain employs TRBV7-8 and TRBJ2-3; D is possibly TRBD2 (6 bases). V was shortened by 6 bases and J by 4 bases, with 11 bases between the two germline ends. This CDR3 has 13 amino acids. Germline values: CDR1 SGHVS, CDR2 FQNEAQ.

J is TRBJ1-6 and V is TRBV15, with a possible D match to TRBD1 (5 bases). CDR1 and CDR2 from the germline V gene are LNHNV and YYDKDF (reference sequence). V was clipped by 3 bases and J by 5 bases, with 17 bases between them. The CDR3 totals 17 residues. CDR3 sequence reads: CATSSSTDWGHNSPLHF. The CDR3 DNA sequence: TGTGCCACCAGCAGTTCCACGGATTGGGGACATAATTCACCCCTCCACTTT. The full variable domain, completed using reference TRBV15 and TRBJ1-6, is DAMVIQNPRYQVTQFGKPVTLSCSQTLNHNVMYWYQQKSSQAPKLLFHYYDKDFNNEADTPDNFQSRRPNTSFCFLDIRSPGLGDTAMYLCATSSSTDWGHNSPLHFGNGTRLTVT.

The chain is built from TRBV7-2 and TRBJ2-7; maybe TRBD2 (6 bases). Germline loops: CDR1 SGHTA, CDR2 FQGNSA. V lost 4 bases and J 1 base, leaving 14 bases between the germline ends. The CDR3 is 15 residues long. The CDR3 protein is CASSYASEPSYEQYF. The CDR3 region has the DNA TGTGCCAGCAGCTACGCTAGCGAACCTTCCTACGAGCAGTACTTC.

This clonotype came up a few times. The CDR3: CATRRDANEKLFF. DNA of the CDR3: TGTGCCACCAGGCGGGACGCTAATGAAAAACTGTTTTTT. The genes are TRBV10-3 and TRBJ1-4; possibly TRBD1 for D (5 bases). The CDR3 runs 13 residues. CDR1 is ENHRY and CDR2 is SYGVKD in the germline V gene. Deletions cut 10 bases from V and 3 bases from J, with 12 bases between.

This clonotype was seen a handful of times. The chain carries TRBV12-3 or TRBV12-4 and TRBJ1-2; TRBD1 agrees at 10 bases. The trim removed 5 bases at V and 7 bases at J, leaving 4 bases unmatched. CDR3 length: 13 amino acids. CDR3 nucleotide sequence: TGTGCCAGCAGTGCGACAGGGGGCAGTGGCTACACCTTC. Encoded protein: CASSATGGSGYTF.

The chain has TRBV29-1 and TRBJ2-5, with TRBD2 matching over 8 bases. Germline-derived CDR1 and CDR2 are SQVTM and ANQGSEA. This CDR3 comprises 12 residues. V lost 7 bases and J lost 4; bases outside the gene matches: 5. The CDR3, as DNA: TGCAGCGCATGGACTAGCTTAGAGACCCAGTACTTC. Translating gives CSAWTSLETQYF.

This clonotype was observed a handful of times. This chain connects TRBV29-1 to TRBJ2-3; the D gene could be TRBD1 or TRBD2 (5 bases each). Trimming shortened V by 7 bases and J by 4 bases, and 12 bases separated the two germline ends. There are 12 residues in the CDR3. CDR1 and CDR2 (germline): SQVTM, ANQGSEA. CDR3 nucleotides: TGCAGCGCGGGGCTCCTAGCAGATACGCAGTATTTT. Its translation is CSAGLLADTQYF.

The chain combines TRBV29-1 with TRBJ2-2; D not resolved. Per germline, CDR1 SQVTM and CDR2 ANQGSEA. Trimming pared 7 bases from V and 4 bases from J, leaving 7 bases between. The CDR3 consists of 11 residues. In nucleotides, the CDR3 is TGCAGCGCCGACGGCACCGGGGAGCTGTTTTTT. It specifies CSADGTGELFF.

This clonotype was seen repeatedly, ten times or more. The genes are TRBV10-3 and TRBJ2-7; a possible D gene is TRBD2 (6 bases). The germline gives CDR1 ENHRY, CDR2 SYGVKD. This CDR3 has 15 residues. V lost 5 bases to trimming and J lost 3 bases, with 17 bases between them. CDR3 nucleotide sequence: TGTGCCATCAGTCGGCCAGGAGGGACGTTCTACGAGCAGTACTTC. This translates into CAISRPGGTFYEQYF.

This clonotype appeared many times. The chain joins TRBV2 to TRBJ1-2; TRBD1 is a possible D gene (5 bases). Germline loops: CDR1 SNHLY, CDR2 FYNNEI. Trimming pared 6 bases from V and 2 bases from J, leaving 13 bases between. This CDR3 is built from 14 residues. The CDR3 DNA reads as TGTGCCAGCAGAGTAAGCAGGGCCAACTATGGCTACACCTTC. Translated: CASRVSRANYGYTF.

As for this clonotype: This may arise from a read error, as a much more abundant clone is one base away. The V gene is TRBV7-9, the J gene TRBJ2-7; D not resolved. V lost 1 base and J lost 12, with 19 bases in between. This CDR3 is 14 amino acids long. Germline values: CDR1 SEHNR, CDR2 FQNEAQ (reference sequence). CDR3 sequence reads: CASSLGSTGTGSYF. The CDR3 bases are TGTGCCAGCAGCTTAGGTAGTACCGGAACCGGATCGTACTTC.

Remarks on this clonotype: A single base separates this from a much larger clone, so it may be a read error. In DNA form, the CDR3 reads TGTGCCAGCAGTGGAGACAGGGGGTCAGGTTCACCCCTCCACTTT. This gives the protein CASSGDRGSGSPLHF. The V and J genes are TRBV2 and TRBJ1-6, with TRBD1 matching over 9 bases. CDR1 is SNHLY and CDR2 is FYNNEI in the germline V gene. J was trimmed by 9 bases and V by 4 bases; bases with no gene match: 7. The CDR3 runs to 15 residues. The entire variable domain, with the rest obtained from reference TRBV2 and TRBJ1-6, is as follows: EPEVTQTPSHQVTQMGQEVILRCVPISNHLYFYWYRQILGQKVEFLVSFYNNEISEKSEIFDDQFSVERPDGSNFTLKIRSTKLEDSAMYFCASSGDRGSGSPLHFGNGTRLTVT.

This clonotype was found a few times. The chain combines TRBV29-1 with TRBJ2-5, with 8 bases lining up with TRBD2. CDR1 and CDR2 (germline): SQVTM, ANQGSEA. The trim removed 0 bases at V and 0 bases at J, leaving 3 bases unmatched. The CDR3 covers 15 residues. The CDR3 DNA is TGCAGCGTTGAAGACCCTAGCGGGTACCAAGAGACCCAGTACTTC. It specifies CSVEDPSGYQETQYF.

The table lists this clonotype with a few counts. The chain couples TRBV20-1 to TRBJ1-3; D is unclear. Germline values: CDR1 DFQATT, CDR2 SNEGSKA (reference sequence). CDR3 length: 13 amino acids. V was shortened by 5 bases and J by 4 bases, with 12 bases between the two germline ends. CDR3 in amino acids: CSAPALGGNTIYF. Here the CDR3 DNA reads TGCAGTGCTCCAGCACTGGGAGGAAACACCATATATTTT.

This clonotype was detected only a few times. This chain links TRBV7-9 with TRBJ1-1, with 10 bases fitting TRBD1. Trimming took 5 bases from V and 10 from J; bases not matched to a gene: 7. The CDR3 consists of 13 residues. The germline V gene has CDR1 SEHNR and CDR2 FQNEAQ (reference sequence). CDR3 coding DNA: TGTGCCAGCAGCATGACAGGGGGCTATGGAGCTTTCTTT. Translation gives CASSMTGGYGAFF.

CDR3 residues: CASKSGASTEAFF. Written as DNA, the CDR3 is TGTGCCAGCAAATCAGGGGCCTCCACTGAAGCTTTCTTT. J is TRBJ1-1 and V is TRBV2, with a tentative D call TRBD1 (6 bases). The CDR3 contains 13 residues. Germline CDR1 and CDR2: SNHLY and FYNNEI. Trimming left V 7 bases short and J 4 bases short, with 13 bases between.